The 20 T cell receptor beta chains reported below all come from one sample, sequenced in a study of cytomegalovirus exposure and HLA in healthy donors. This table comes from immunoSEQ multiplex PCR, and its TCRdb copy is limited to in-frame clones, with some not included. This sample has roughly 130,000 clones, with roughly 86% found just once. Sequencing was done on a sample of PBMCs. Source of these receptors: a man aged 30 to 39 in good health and CMV-seronegative.

The rearrangement links TRBV7-2 to TRBJ2-3; 8 bases agree with TRBD1. Germline V gives CDR1 SGHTA, CDR2 FQGNSA. V was pared by 2 bases and J by 5 bases, with 3 bases of the junction left unmatched. The CDR3 length is 14 residues. CDR3 loop: CASSLRTGGDTQYF. DNA for the CDR3: TGTGCCAGCAGCTTACGTACAGGGGGAGATACGCAGTATTTT.

V and J are TRBV6-6 and TRBJ2-1; 9 positions match TRBD2. CDR1 MNHNY and CDR2 SVGAGI come from the germline V gene (reference sequence). V dropped 5 bases and J dropped 5; count of bases not matched to a gene: 4. The CDR3 is made up of 14 amino acids. Here the CDR3 DNA reads TGTGCCAGCAGTACGACTAGCGGTCACAATGAGCAGTTCTTC. Its translation: CASSTTSGHNEQFF.

J is TRBJ2-3 and V is TRBV5-6; 7 positions agree with TRBD2. Germline CDR1 reads SGHDT; CDR2 reads YYEEEE. The CDR3 has 14 amino acids. The V and J ends lost 3 bases and 6 bases, in that order; junction bases with no gene match: 7. The CDR3 nucleotides read TGTGCCAGCAGCTCCTCGGGAGGTGGGGATACGCAGTATTTT. Translated: CASSSSGGGDTQYF.

The CDR3 DNA sequence: TGTGCCAGTAGTATAGCCCTCAGACTGAGTGAGAGGGCCAAAAACATTCAGTACTTC. Protein sequence: CASSIALRLSERAKNIQYF. The gene calls are TRBV19 and TRBJ2-4; D unclear. The CDR3 sequence is 19 residues long. CDR1 LNHDA and CDR2 SQIVND come from the germline V gene (reference sequence). Trimming removed 1 base from V and 1 base from J, with 20 bases in between. The complete variable domain, with remaining parts taken from reference TRBV19 and TRBJ2-4, reads DGGITQSPKYLFRKEGQNVTLSCEQNLNHDAMYWYRQDPGQGLRLIYYSQIVNDFQKGDIAEGYSVSREKKESFPLTVTSAQKNPTAFYLCASSIALRLSERAKNIQYFGAGTRLSVL.

The chain recombines TRBV29-1 with TRBJ1-2; the D is unclear. V was trimmed by 5 bases and J by 1 base, leaving 8 bases between them. The CDR3 runs to 12 residues. CDR1 SQVTM and CDR2 ANQGSEA come from the germline V gene. The CDR3 region is CSVTGDNYGYTF. As DNA, the CDR3 is TGCAGCGTTACGGGAGATAACTATGGCTACACCTTC.

The chain recombines TRBV6-5 with TRBJ1-6; no clear D. The V gene's germline CDR1 is MNHEY and CDR2 SVGAGI. V lost 0 bases, J lost 5 bases, and 11 bases lay in between. This CDR3 is 16 amino acids long. The chain's CDR3 is CASSYSRQSHNSPLHF. The CDR3 DNA follows: TGTGCCAGCAGTTACTCGAGGCAGTCTCATAATTCACCCCTCCACTTT.

The rearrangement joins TRBV15 to TRBJ1-1; D remains ambiguous. The CDR3 has 13 amino acids. The V and J ends lost 1 base and 5 bases respectively, with 8 bases between them. Germline CDR1 is LNHNV and CDR2 is YYDKDF (reference sequence). The CDR3 sequence: CATSRVRLTEAFF. The DNA of the CDR3 is TGTGCCACCAGCAGAGTTCGACTTACTGAAGCTTTCTTT.

The V and J genes are TRBV27 and TRBJ2-2; D may be TRBD2 (5 bases). V was pared by 4 bases and J by 7 bases, with 16 bases between. The germline CDR1 and CDR2 sequences are MNHEY and SMNVEV (reference sequence). The CDR3 consists of 15 residues. This chain's CDR3 is CASSWLARGGGELFF. The CDR3 DNA reads TGTGCCAGCAGTTGGCTAGCAAGAGGAGGCGGGGAGCTGTTTTTT.

The V gene is TRBV27, the J gene TRBJ2-1; 8 positions match TRBD2. The CDR3 covers 16 residues. The V and J ends lost 6 bases and 3 bases, in that order; junction bases with no gene match: 10. Germline CDR1 reads MNHEY; CDR2 reads SMNVEV (reference sequence). The DNA for the CDR3 is TGTGCCAGCAGCTCAAGGCGGGGGGCCCGCTACAATGAGCAGTTCTTC. Its protein is CASSSRRGARYNEQFF.

This clone has just one count. This chain connects TRBV5-1 to TRBJ2-1; 9 bases are a match to TRBD1. This CDR3 comprises 15 residues. Germline-derived CDR1 and CDR2 are SGHRS and YFSETQ. J was trimmed by 6 bases and V by 0 bases; bases with no gene match: 4. The CDR3 nucleotides read TGCGCCAGCAGCTTGGGGACAGGGGCGATCAATGAGCAGTTCTTC. This encodes CASSLGTGAINEQFF.

The rearrangement uses TRBV10-2 and TRBJ1-2; the match to TRBD1 covers 7 bases. Germline trimming cut 0 bases from V and 3 bases from J; bases unmatched to any gene: 10. This CDR3 is 17 amino acids long. Germline assignment: CDR1 WSHSY and CDR2 SAAADI. In DNA form, the CDR3 reads TGCGCCAGCAGTGAGTCCATTCGAGGGGGCCACCACTATGGCTACACCTTC. This translates into CASSESIRGGHHYGYTF.

V and J are TRBV6-5 and TRBJ2-7; D is perhaps TRBD2 (6 bases). The germline V gene has CDR1 MNHEY and CDR2 SVGAGI. The CDR3 has 15 residues. V dropped 0 bases and J dropped 0 bases, with 9 bases sitting between them. CDR3 in amino acids: CASSYSAGTSYEQYF. The DNA of the CDR3 is TGTGCCAGCAGTTACTCGGCGGGGACCTCCTACGAGCAGTACTTC.

The chain is built from TRBV6-1 and TRBJ1-5; 10 bases are shared with TRBD1. Per the germline V gene, CDR1 is MNHNS and CDR2 is SASEGT. This CDR3 has 15 residues. The J segment lost 4 bases and the V segment lost 6 bases, leaving 6 bases of the junction unmatched. CDR3 region: CASRGDRGLNQPQHF. CDR3 in DNA: TGTGCCAGCAGGGGGGACAGGGGACTTAATCAGCCCCAGCATTTT.

V and J are TRBV28 and TRBJ2-7; a weak D match, TRBD1 (5 bases). Trimming stripped 5 bases from V and 3 bases from J, with 20 bases between. Germline CDR1 MDHEN, CDR2 SYDVKM. There are 16 residues in the CDR3. The CDR3 DNA follows: TGTGCCAGCAGTCCCGACAGAGCCGCCTTCGTCTACGAGCAGTACTTC. It is translated as CASSPDRAAFVYEQYF.

This chain links TRBV7-2 with TRBJ2-3; D gene ambiguous. Trimming stripped 5 bases from V and 5 bases from J, with 14 bases between. The CDR3 is made up of 14 amino acids. The germline V gene encodes CDR1 SGHTA and CDR2 FQGNSA. This CDR3 reads CASSRDIAIDTQYF. In DNA, the CDR3 is TGTGCCAGCAGCCGCGACATCGCGATAGATACGCAGTATTTT.

This chain links TRBV7-9 with TRBJ2-3; 7 bases are a match to TRBD2. The CDR3 contains 18 residues. Unmatched junction bases numbered 11, after V lost 1 base and J lost 1 base. CDR1 and CDR2 from the germline V gene are SEHNR and FQNEAQ (reference sequence). This chain's CDR3 is CASSLDFGGILGTDTQYF. For the CDR3, the DNA is TGTGCCAGCAGCTTAGATTTCGGGGGGATTTTGGGCACAGATACGCAGTATTTT.

In this sample, this clone turned up once. The chain joins TRBV28 to TRBJ2-3, with 8 bases fitting TRBD1. Germline trimming cut 6 bases from V and 6 bases from J; bases unmatched to any gene: 11. Germline values: CDR1 MDHEN, CDR2 SYDVKM. The CDR3 extends over 15 amino acids. This CDR3 is CASRTGQGQADTQYF. The DNA of the CDR3 is TGTGCCAGCAGAACCGGACAGGGACAGGCCGATACGCAGTATTTT.

The chain is built from TRBV6-5 and TRBJ1-1; no clear D gene. V shed 2 bases and J shed 1 base, with 14 bases lying between them. Germline lookup yields CDR1 MNHEY and CDR2 SVGAGI. The CDR3 totals 16 residues. The CDR3 is CASSYLRTLGNTEAFF. The CDR3 coding sequence is TGTGCCAGCAGTTACCTAAGAACCCTCGGGAACACTGAAGCTTTCTTT.

This chain uses TRBV19 with TRBJ1-2, with D possibly being TRBD1 (5 bases). This CDR3 region has 12 residues. The germline V gene has CDR1 LNHDA and CDR2 SQIVND (reference sequence). V lost 7 bases to trimming and J lost 9 bases, with 15 bases between them. The CDR3 region has the DNA TGTGCCAGTAACCCCGGAGGGGATCGCTACACCTTC. Encoded protein: CASNPGGDRYTF. The full variable domain, rest sourced from reference TRBV19 and TRBJ1-2, is DGGITQSPKYLFRKEGQNVTLSCEQNLNHDAMYWYRQDPGQGLRLIYYSQIVNDFQKGDIAEGYSVSREKKESFPLTVTSAQKNPTAFYLCASNPGGDRYTFGSGTRLTVV.

The count of this clone is one. The chain couples TRBV27 to TRBJ2-1, with 12 bases identical to TRBD2. CDR3 length equals 16 residues. From germline, CDR1 is MNHEY and CDR2 SMNVEV (reference sequence). V shed 5 bases and J 4 bases; nucleotides not matched to a gene: 6. Written as DNA, the CDR3 is TGTGCCAGCAGTCCCCAGACTAGCGGGGGATACAATGAGCAGTTCTTC. Translated: CASSPQTSGGYNEQFF.